This entry describes one T cell receptor (beta chain). Its matching antigen is unknown. In the same sample, other DNA sequences code for this CDR3. CD45RA-negative memory and CD45RA+ naive subsets were split from the CD4+ cells. Trimming removed 2 bases from V and 5 bases from J; junction bases left unmatched: 2. The CDR3 has 13 residues. Germline CDR1 reads LNHDA; CDR2 reads SQIVND (reference sequence). The data were taken from a study of shared clonotypes between healthy human individuals. Study findings and constraints: About 5% was the fraction of naive CD4 clonotypes found shared across a few donors.

The authors distributed each subset's genomic DNA evenly over several immunoSEQ plates. TCRdb's table, derived via immunoSEQ multiplex PCR, lists solely in-frame clones and lacks some. The sample has 850,000 to 1,200,000 clones; around 74% are singletons. Sample: memory CD4+ T cells sorted from blood. Subset denoted: CD45RA-negative fraction. The chain joins TRBV19 to TRBJ2-5; 7 bases fit TRBD1. This sequence was found in a man younger than 30 in good health. CDR3 coding DNA: TGTGCCAGTAGTATAACAGGGGCTGAGACCCAGTACTTC. Protein sequence: CASSITGAETQYF.